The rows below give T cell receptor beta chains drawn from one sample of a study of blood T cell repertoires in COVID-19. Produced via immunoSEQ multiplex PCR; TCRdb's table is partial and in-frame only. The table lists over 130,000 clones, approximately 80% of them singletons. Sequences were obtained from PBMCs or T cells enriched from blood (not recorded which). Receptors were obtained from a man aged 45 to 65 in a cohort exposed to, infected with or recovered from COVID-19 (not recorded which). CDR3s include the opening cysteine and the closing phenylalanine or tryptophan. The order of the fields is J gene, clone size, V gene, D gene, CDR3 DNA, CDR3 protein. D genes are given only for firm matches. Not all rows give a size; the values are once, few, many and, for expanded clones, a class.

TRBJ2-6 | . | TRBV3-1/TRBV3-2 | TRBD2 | TGTGCCAGCAGCCAAGCTAGCGGGAGGGCCTCTGGGGCCAACGTCCTGACTTTC | CASSQASGRASGANVLTF
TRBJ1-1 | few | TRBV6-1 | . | TGTGCCAGCAGTGAAATAAGAACCAGCACTGAAGCTTTCTTT | CASSEIRTSTEAFF
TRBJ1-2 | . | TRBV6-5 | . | TGTGCCAGCAGTTACTCGTCGGAGGGAAGCTATGGCTACACCTTC | CASSYSSEGSYGYTF
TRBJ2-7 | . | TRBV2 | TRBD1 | TGTGCCAGCAGAGAGGGACAGGGCCTTTACGAGCAGTACTTC | CASREGQGLYEQYF
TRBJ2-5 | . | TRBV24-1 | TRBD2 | TGTGCCACCAGTGCCGGTCGACTAGCGGGAGGCAAACCCTCCCAAGAGACCCAGTACTTC | CATSAGRLAGGKPSQETQYF
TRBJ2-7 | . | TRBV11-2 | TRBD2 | TGTGCCAGCAGCTTAGACGGACTAGCTGGCTACGAGCAGTACTTC | CASSLDGLAGYEQYF
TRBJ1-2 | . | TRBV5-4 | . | TGTGCCAGCAGCCCGACCGGGGACTATGGCTACACCTTC | CASSPTGDYGYTF
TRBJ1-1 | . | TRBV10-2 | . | TGCGCCAGCAGGCCCCCAGGGGAAGGGACTGAAGCTTTCTTT | CASRPPGEGTEAFF
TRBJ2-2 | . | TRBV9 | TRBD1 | TGTGCCAGCAGCGTAGGAGAGACAGGGCACACCGGGGAGCTGTTTTTT | CASSVGETGHTGELFF
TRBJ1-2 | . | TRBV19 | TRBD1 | TGTGCCAGTAGTGCCAGACAGGGGGCTCGGGGCTACACCTTC | CASSARQGARGYTF
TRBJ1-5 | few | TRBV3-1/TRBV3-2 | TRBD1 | TGTGCCAGCAGCCAAGGGGACAGTAGCAATCAGCCCCAGCATTTT | CASSQGDSSNQPQHF
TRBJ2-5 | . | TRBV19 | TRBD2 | TGTGCCAGTAGTATAGGGGGGGGTGCAGAGACCCAGTACTTC | CASSIGGGAETQYF
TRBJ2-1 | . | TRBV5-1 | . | TGCGCCAGCAGCTTATTAACGGGCTCCTACAATGAGCAGTTCTTC | CASSLLTGSYNEQFF
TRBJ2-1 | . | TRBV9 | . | TGTGCCAGCAGCATCAGCGGGGACACCTACAATGAGCAGTTCTTC | CASSISGDTYNEQFF
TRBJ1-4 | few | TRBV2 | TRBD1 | TGTGCCAGCAGTTCAGGGGGGGAAAAACTGTTTTTT | CASSSGGEKLFF
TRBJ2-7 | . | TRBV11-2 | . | TGTGCCAGCAGCTTATCCATGACTAGGGAGGTCTCCTACGAGCAGTACTTC | CASSLSMTREVSYEQYF
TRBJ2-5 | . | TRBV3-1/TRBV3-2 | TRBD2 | TGTGCCAGCAGCCTAGTGACTAGCGGGCCTGAAGAGACCCAGTACTTC | CASSLVTSGPEETQYF
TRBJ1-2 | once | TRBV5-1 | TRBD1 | TGCGCCAGCAGCTTGGCCCTCGGACAGGGCCATGGCTACACCTTC | CASSLALGQGHGYTF
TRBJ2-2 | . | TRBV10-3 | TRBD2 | TGTGCCATCAGGTGGGGGACTAGCTACACCGGGGAGCTGTTTTTT | CAIRWGTSYTGELFF
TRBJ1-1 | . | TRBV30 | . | TGTGCCTGGAGTTGGAGGGATGAAGCTTTCTTT | CAWSWRDEAFF
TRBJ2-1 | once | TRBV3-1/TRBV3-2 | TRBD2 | TGTGCCAGCAGCCAGGGGACTAGAAGGGGGAACAATGAGCAGTTCTTC | CASSQGTRRGNNEQFF
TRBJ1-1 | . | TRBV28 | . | TGTGCCAGCAGGCGACAGGACATGAACACTGAAGCTTTCTTT | CASRRQDMNTEAFF
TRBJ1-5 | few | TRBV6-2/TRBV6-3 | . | TGTGCCAGCAGTTACCAAGACTCGGGGTCTCAGCCCCAGCATTTT | CASSYQDSGSQPQHF
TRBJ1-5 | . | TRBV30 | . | TGTGCCTGGAGCTCCAAAAACCCAGGGAGCAATCAGCCCCAGCATTTT | CAWSSKNPGSNQPQHF
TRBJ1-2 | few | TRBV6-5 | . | TGTGCCAGCAGTCAGGACATATACCTTAACTATGGCTACACCTTC | CASSQDIYLNYGYTF
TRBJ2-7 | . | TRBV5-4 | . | TGTGCCAGCAGCCCCCAAGGGGGACTACTGTACGAGCAGTACTTC | CASSPQGGLLYEQYF
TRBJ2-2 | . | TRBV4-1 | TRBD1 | TGCGCCAGCAGGGACAGGGTAGGAGGGACCGGGGAGCTGTTTTTT | CASRDRVGGTGELFF
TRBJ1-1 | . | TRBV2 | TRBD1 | TGTGCCGGTGGACAGGGGGAGAAAACTGAAGCTTTCTTT | CAGGQGEKTEAFF
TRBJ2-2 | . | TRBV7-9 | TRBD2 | TGTGCCAGCAGCTCTCTATCTACAGCGGGAGGGCCCTCCGGGGAGCTGTTTTTT | CASSSLSTAGGPSGELFF
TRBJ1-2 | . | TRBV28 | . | TGTGCCAGCCGTGACTTGGGGGGGGGATTCTACGACTATGGCTACACCTTC | CASRDLGGGFYDYGYTF
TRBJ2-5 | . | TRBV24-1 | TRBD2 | TGTGCCACCAGTGACGGGACTAGCGGGAGACCCCAGTACTTC | CATSDGTSGRPQYF
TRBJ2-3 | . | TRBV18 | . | TGTGCCAGCTCACGATCCGGGACAGATACGCAGTATTTT | CASSRSGTDTQYF
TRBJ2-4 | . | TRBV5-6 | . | TGTGCCAGCACCTTTGGAGAGGGGGTAGCCAAAAACATTCAGTACTTC | CASTFGEGVAKNIQYF
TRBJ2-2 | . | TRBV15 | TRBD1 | TGTGCCACCGGACAGGGTTACACCGGGGAGCTGTTTTTT | CATGQGYTGELFF
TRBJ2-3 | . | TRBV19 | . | TGTGCCAGTAGTATAGGTCCAGTAGATACGCAGTATTTT | CASSIGPVDTQYF
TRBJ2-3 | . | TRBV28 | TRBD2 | TGTGCCAGCTCTAGCGGGAGGACGGGCACAGATACGCAGTATTTT | CASSSGRTGTDTQYF
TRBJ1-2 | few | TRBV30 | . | TGTGCCTGGAGTGTAACACGCAACTATGGCTACACCTTC | CAWSVTRNYGYTF
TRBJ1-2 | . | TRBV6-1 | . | TGTGCCAGCAGTGACGAGGCAGGGGTTGTCTATGGCTACACCTTC | CASSDEAGVVYGYTF
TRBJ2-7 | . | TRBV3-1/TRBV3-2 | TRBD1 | TGTGCCAGCAGCCAGGGGACAGGGGGCGACGAGCAGTACTTC | CASSQGTGGDEQYF
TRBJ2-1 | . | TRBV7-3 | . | TGTGCCAGCACTTTTGGGCCCTCCTATGAGCAGTTCTTC | CASTFGPSYEQFF
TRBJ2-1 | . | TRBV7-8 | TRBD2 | TGTGCCAGCAGCCGAGAGACTAGCGGGCACTACAATGAGCAGTTCTTC | CASSRETSGHYNEQFF
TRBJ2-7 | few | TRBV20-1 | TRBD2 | TGCAGTGCTAGTCCCGTTCTAGCGGGAGGGCCTGTTGGGTACTTC | CSASPVLAGGPVGYF
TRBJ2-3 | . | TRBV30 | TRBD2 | TGTGCCTGGAGTGTAGTGACTAGCGGGTTTGATACGCAGTATTTT | CAWSVVTSGFDTQYF
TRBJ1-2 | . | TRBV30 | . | TGTGCCTGGAATCCGGGGGGTTTAATTAACTATGGCTACACCTTC | CAWNPGGLINYGYTF
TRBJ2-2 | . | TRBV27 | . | TGTGCCAGCAGTTCAGCCCCCGCGGAGTACACCGGGGAGCTGTTTTTT | CASSSAPAEYTGELFF
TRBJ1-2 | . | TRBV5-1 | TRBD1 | TGCGCCAGCAGCTTTAGTGAGGGGGCCTTGGGCGGCTACACCTTC | CASSFSEGALGGYTF
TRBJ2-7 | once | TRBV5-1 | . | TGCGCCAGCAGCGAGGGTGCTACCTACGAGCAGTACTTC | CASSEGATYEQYF
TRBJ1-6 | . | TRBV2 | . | TGTGCCAGCAGTAGGTCTAGATATAATTCACCCCTCCACTTT | CASSRSRYNSPLHF